The rows below give T cell receptor beta chains drawn from one sample of a study of control samples from healthy donors and cancer patients. The repertoire was sequenced with immunoSEQ multiplex PCR; TCRdb's copy has only in-frame clones and lacks some. The table has about 130,000 clones, around 90% seen once. The source material was blood. Receptors originate from a man between 18 and 35 years old in good health. Both conserved end residues are part of each CDR3. Each record gives: D gene, CDR3 length, clone size, V gene, J gene, CDR3 DNA, CDR3 protein. The D gene is left open where the match is weak. The size of a clone is reported for some rows only, either as once, few or many, or as a class for expanded clones.

TRBD2	14	-	TRBV5-4	TRBJ2-1	TGTGCCAGCCGGGAAGCGGGGGTCCTACTTGAGCAGTTCTTC	CASREAGVLLEQFF
TRBD2	16	-	TRBV9	TRBJ2-5	TGTGCCAGCAGCGTAGGTATTAGCGGGGGGGAAGAGACCCAGTACTTC	CASSVGISGGEETQYF
TRBD1	16	-	TRBV18	TRBJ2-3	TGTGCCAGCTCACCAACAGGGGGCGCGGGCACAGATACGCAGTATTTT	CASSPTGGAGTDTQYF
TRBD1	14	-	TRBV13	TRBJ2-7	TGTGCCAGCAGCTACCCGGGACAGTCCTACGAGCAGTACTTC	CASSYPGQSYEQYF
TRBD2	14	-	TRBV6-6	TRBJ2-1	TGTGCCAGCAGCTTCAGCGGGGGGGGGAATGAGCAGTTCTTC	CASSFSGGGNEQFF
TRBD2	17	-	TRBV6-1	TRBJ2-3	TGTGCCAGCAGTGATGGGACTAGCGGGGTTATATCAGATACGCAGTATTTT	CASSDGTSGVISDTQYF
-	13	-	TRBV30	TRBJ2-7	TGTGCCTGGACTTCAATACTTCCCTACGAGCAGTACTTC	CAWTSILPYEQYF
TRBD2	17	-	TRBV4-1	TRBJ2-2	TGCGCCAGCAGCCAAGGGCGACGGGGGGGCGGGATCGGGGAGCTGTTTTTT	CASSQGRRGGGIGELFF
-	16	-	TRBV10-1	TRBJ2-7	TGCGCCAGCAGTGAGTCGAAAGGCAGGGCACCCCTCGAGCAGTACTTC	CASSESKGRAPLEQYF
TRBD2	15	-	TRBV6-5	TRBJ2-1	TGTGCCAGCAAAAAACTAGCGGGGGGCCTTCTTCAGCAGTTCTTC	CASKKLAGGLLQQFF
-	15	-	TRBV5-6	TRBJ1-3	TGTGCCAGCAGCTTGGGAGGGGGAGCTGGAAACACCATATATTTT	CASSLGGGAGNTIYF
TRBD2	20	-	TRBV9	TRBJ2-5	TGTGCCAGCAGCGTAGAGGGGTCCGGGACTAGCGGGTATACTCAAGAGACCCAGTACTTC	CASSVEGSGTSGYTQETQYF
TRBD2	18	-	TRBV5-6	TRBJ2-3	TGTGCCAGCAGCTTGCGGCTAGCGGGGGGGCGCATCACAGATACGCAGTATTTT	CASSLRLAGGRITDTQYF
-	15	-	TRBV7-9	TRBJ1-2	TGTGCCAGCAGCTTCCCCTCGGCCAGGGTCTATGGCTACACCTTC	CASSFPSARVYGYTF
-	12	-	TRBV30	TRBJ2-7	TGTGCCTGGAGTGTAGGGGGAGACGAGCAGTACTTC	CAWSVGGDEQYF
-	14	-	TRBV5-6	TRBJ1-5	TGTGCCAGCAGCTTGGGGACAGCTGTTCAGCCCCAGCATTTT	CASSLGTAVQPQHF
-	13	-	TRBV10-2	TRBJ2-3	TGCGCCAGCCTTCAGGGGCCCGGACATACGCAGTATTTT	CASLQGPGHTQYF
-	12	once	TRBV30	TRBJ2-7	TGTGCCTGGAGTATAGATTTTTATGAGCAGTACTTC	CAWSIDFYEQYF
-	14	-	TRBV7-9	TRBJ1-3	TGTGCCAGCAGCCCACAGGGCTCTGGAAACACCATATATTTT	CASSPQGSGNTIYF
-	14	-	TRBV11-2	TRBJ1-1	TGTGCCAGCAGCTTCGGGGCGGGGTTCACTGAAGCTTTCTTT	CASSFGAGFTEAFF
-	14	-	TRBV18	TRBJ2-2	TGTGCCAGCTCACCACCGGGCGGGACCGGGGAGCTGTTTTTT	CASSPPGGTGELFF
-	14	-	TRBV9	TRBJ1-5	TGTGCCAGCAGCGTAGGCCAGAGCAATCAGCCCCAGCATTTT	CASSVGQSNQPQHF
-	13	-	TRBV20-1	TRBJ2-3	TGCAGTGCTAGTAGTGCCAACACAGATACGCAGTATTTT	CSASSANTDTQYF
TRBD1	17	-	TRBV5-1	TRBJ2-7	TGCGCCAGCAGCTCTGGGACAGGGGGCATCGTCACCTACGAGCAGTACTTC	CASSSGTGGIVTYEQYF
TRBD2	16	-	TRBV11-2	TRBJ2-5	TGTGCCAGCAGCTTAGGTCCGGGGGGGTATCAAGAGACCCAGTACTTC	CASSLGPGGYQETQYF
-	12	-	TRBV2	TRBJ2-2	TGTGCCAGCAGTGTTCCCCCGGGGGAGCTGTTTTTT	CASSVPPGELFF
-	13	-	TRBV9	TRBJ1-1	TGTGCCAGCAGCGCTACAATGAACACTGAAGCTTTCTTT	CASSATMNTEAFF
-	15	-	TRBV5-6	TRBJ1-4	TGTGCCAGCAGCTTGGACAGGGTTGCTAATGAAAAACTGTTTTTT	CASSLDRVANEKLFF
-	15	-	TRBV10-3	TRBJ2-1	TGTGCCATCAGTGAGTCGGTAGTGACTACTTATGAGCAGTTCTTC	CAISESVVTTYEQFF
-	16	-	TRBV3-1/TRBV3-2	TRBJ2-7	TGTGCCAGCAGCCCTCCGGTACGGGGTCGGTCGTACGAGCAGTACTTC	CASSPPVRGRSYEQYF
TRBD2	14	-	TRBV28	TRBJ2-3	TGTGCCAGCAGTTCACTAGCGGGGGCAGATACGCAGTATTTT	CASSSLAGADTQYF
-	15	-	TRBV6-2/TRBV6-3	TRBJ2-2	TGTGCCAGCAGTACCGGGACATACAACACCGGGGAGCTGTTTTTT	CASSTGTYNTGELFF
-	12	-	TRBV27	TRBJ1-5	TGTGCCAGCAGTACTAGCAATCAGCCCCAGCATTTT	CASSTSNQPQHF
TRBD1	15	-	TRBV2	TRBJ1-5	TGTGCCAGCAACCTAGGGACAGGGAGGAATCAGCCCCAGCATTTT	CASNLGTGRNQPQHF
-	17	-	TRBV7-9	TRBJ1-6	TGTGCCAGCAGCTTAGGGCCATTGAGGTCCTATAATTCACCCCTCCACTTT	CASSLGPLRSYNSPLHF
-	12	-	TRBV6-5	TRBJ1-2	TGTGCCGGTGGAGATTTCAACTATGGCTACACCTTC	CAGGDFNYGYTF
-	12	-	TRBV4-2	TRBJ2-5	TGTGCCAGCAGCCAAGATTCAGAGACCCAGTACTTC	CASSQDSETQYF
-	15	-	TRBV27	TRBJ1-1	TGTGCCAGCAGTTTAGGGCAGGGCATCAACACTGAAGCTTTCTTT	CASSLGQGINTEAFF
-	13	-	TRBV5-1	TRBJ1-2	TGCGCCAGCAGCTTGACACTATTCAATGGCTACACCTTC	CASSLTLFNGYTF
TRBD1	15	-	TRBV10-3	TRBJ1-2	TGTGCCATCAGTGTTCTATCTGAGGGGGCTGGTGGCTACACCTTC	CAISVLSEGAGGYTF
-	12	-	TRBV6-5	TRBJ1-3	TGTGCCGCTAAGAGCCGTGGAAACACCATATATTTT	CAAKSRGNTIYF
-	13	once	TRBV9	TRBJ2-3	TGTGCCAGCAGCGAGTGGGGCACAGATACGCAGTATTTT	CASSEWGTDTQYF
TRBD1	13	-	TRBV29-1	TRBJ1-1	TGCAGCGTTGAAGGGGGGACAGGGGGCATGGCTTTCTTT	CSVEGGTGGMAFF
TRBD1	13	-	TRBV7-9	TRBJ1-2	TGTGCCAGCAGCTTAGGACAGGGGTATGGCTACACCTTC	CASSLGQGYGYTF
TRBD2	14	once	TRBV3-1/TRBV3-2	TRBJ2-5	TGTGCCAGCAGCCGGGGACTAGAAGAAGAGACCCAGTACTTC	CASSRGLEEETQYF
TRBD1	14	-	TRBV27	TRBJ1-2	TGTGCCAGCAGTAGGGACAGCCTTCACTATGGCTACACCTTC	CASSRDSLHYGYTF
TRBD2	15	-	TRBV30	TRBJ2-3	TGTGCCTGGAGCATAGGACTAGCGGGGACAGATACGCAGTATTTT	CAWSIGLAGTDTQYF
TRBD1	15	-	TRBV7-7	TRBJ2-1	TGTGCCAGCAGCCCAGGGACAGGGGTTGACAATGAGCAGTTCTTC	CASSPGTGVDNEQFF